This TCR beta chain was obtained from a study of regulatory T cells in long-lasting Graves disease. At least ten counts were recorded for this clonotype. The CDR3 totals 15 residues. Germline CDR1 and CDR2: SGHAT and FQNNGV. V shed 1 base and J 4 bases; nucleotides not matched to a gene: 6. Time point of the sample: newly diagnosed GD, antithyroid drugs for less than 3 months. The TCR library was made from RNA that had been extracted from PBMCs in TRIzol. Peripheral blood, around 9 milliliters per patient, was collected in EDTA tubes. Arm-PCR of CDR3 regions with iRepertoire HTBI primers generated TCR beta libraries. Original analysis: Across samples, 55 to 75 TRBV and about 15 TRBJ segments were found. TCRdb reprocessed the multiplex PCR reads with MiXCR, giving one entry per CDR3 protein. None of the V and J calls come from the authors' own analysis; TCRdb made them. The sample lists over 400,000 distinct CDR3 sequences, 14% seen once, with around a sixth in the top ten.

These data were likewise used in another study, on T cells in Graves' hyperthyroidism and ophthalmopathy. That source adds: The primer set for the first-round RT-PCR of the TCR CDR3 was HTBI. Blood shared most expanded thyroid clonotypes above 0.001.

This sequence was found in a woman aged 45-59 years with Graves disease. J is TRBJ2-5 and V is TRBV11-2; 7 bases line up with TRBD1. The sequencing used peripheral blood mononuclear cells (PBMCs), collected at new diagnosis, from a patient treated with antithyroid drugs. In DNA form, the CDR3 reads TGTGCCAGCAGCTTAGGGTCGAGGGGGCCAGAGACCCAGTACTTC. This gives the protein CASSLGSRGPETQYF.